This T cell receptor (beta chain) was captured by sequencing in a study of early stage breast cancer tumors. Study-wide results and caveats: Enriched TCRB sequences shared across patients were mostly commonly generated sequences.

CDR1 is MNHNS and CDR2 is SASEGT in the germline V gene. The CDR3 totals 13 residues. Trimming removed 7 bases from V and 2 bases from J, with 11 bases in between. Worth noting for this clone: Antigen: not known.

Produced via immunoSEQ multiplex PCR; TCRdb's table is partial and in-frame only. The data contain about 3,000 clones, 64% of them singletons. Source material: breast tumor tissue. The origin of this receptor is a person aged 40 to 49 with breast cancer. V and J are TRBV6-1 and TRBJ1-2; D is ambiguous. CDR3 protein: CASTFGVNYGYTF. The CDR3 bases are TGTGCCAGCACCTTTGGGGTCAACTATGGCTACACCTTC.